This T cell receptor (beta chain) originates from a study of blood T cell repertoires in COVID-19. Study-level background: The United States, Italy and Spain were the sources of the acute and convalescent COVID-19 samples.

In the original processing: Counts of nucleated cells, estimated from reference gene primer amplification, were obtained. Here immunoSEQ multiplex PCR was the method, and the copy in TCRdb shows in-frame clones only, minus some. V and J calls and clone size are copied from that table; D and trimming were computed from the DNA. The sample includes about 110,000 clones, roughly 88% seen only once; the top ten take roughly 7.9%. The CDR3 totals 15 residues. In germline, CDR1 is LGHDT, CDR2 YNNKEL (reference sequence). V gave up 2 bases and J gave up 0 bases, with 11 bases separating them. This clonotype originated in a woman older than 75 with active or convalescent COVID-19. The rearrangement uses TRBV3-1 (or the pseudogene TRBV3-2) and TRBJ2-7; D is unclear. The sequenced sample consisted of peripheral blood. The CDR3 is CASSQLPESSYEQYF. The CDR3 DNA is TGTGCCAGCAGCCAATTACCGGAGAGCTCCTACGAGCAGTACTTC.